These T cell receptor beta chains were read from a single sample in a study of T cell changes during pregnancy in multiple sclerosis. Clones were read by immunoSEQ multiplex PCR, and TCRdb kept only the in-frame ones, dropping some. This sample has tens of thousands of clones, with around 94% found just once. Sequences were derived from peripheral blood, sampled in the third trimester of pregnancy. Receptors were obtained from a female donor in good health, enrolled as a control in a pregnancy study. Each CDR3 is given with its conserved first and last residue.

J: TRBJ2-1
V: TRBV14
CDR3: CASSHRRLAGVVSSYNEQFF

J: TRBJ2-6
V: TRBV7-8
CDR3: CASSLGASGANVLTF

J: TRBJ1-4
V: TRBV2
CDR3: CATGTGTGREKLFF

J: TRBJ2-1
V: TRBV11-3
CDR3: CASSLDPTSGEQFF

J: TRBJ1-2
V: TRBV2
CDR3: CAGGTEINYGYTF

J: TRBJ2-3
V: TRBV11-2
CDR3: CASSFRLGRGYTDTQYF

J: TRBJ2-3
V: TRBV15
CDR3: CATSTGTSAELEDTQYF

J: TRBJ2-7
V: TRBV5-4
CDR3: CASSPRQGRNHEQYF

J: TRBJ1-1
V: TRBV6-5
CDR3: CASSHTGGTEAFF

J: TRBJ1-2
V: TRBV7-8
CDR3: CASSLSRVRNYGYTF

J: TRBJ2-7
V: TRBV28
CDR3: CASSLGTSGEQYF

J: TRBJ2-2
V: TRBV7-8
CDR3: CASSGTSLGTGELFF

J: TRBJ2-2
V: TRBV2
CDR3: CASGGVGRNTGELFF

J: TRBJ1-1
V: TRBV10-1
CDR3: CASSETRLGGLLNTEAFF

J: TRBJ2-7
V: TRBV18
CDR3: CASSLSPGQSSYEQYF

J: TRBJ1-5
V: TRBV4-3
CDR3: CASSQDEGQPQHF

J: TRBJ2-7
V: TRBV10-3
CDR3: CAIRGQGSYEQYF

J: TRBJ2-7
V: TRBV27
CDR3: CASSPYRQGAYEQYF

J: TRBJ2-1
V: TRBV7-6
CDR3: CASSLVGRGRGEQFF

J: TRBJ1-6
V: TRBV25-1
CDR3: CASSGDNNSPLHF

J: TRBJ2-5
V: TRBV7-2
CDR3: CASSLSLAGSRETQYF

J: TRBJ2-5
V: TRBV18
CDR3: CASSPLLAGAQGTQYF

J: TRBJ2-5
V: TRBV5-4
CDR3: CASSLQGSEETQYF

J: TRBJ2-2
V: TRBV2
CDR3: CASGVTGSGELFF

J: TRBJ2-3
V: TRBV28
CDR3: CASSTGGTGVRGGPDTQYF

J: TRBJ2-1
V: TRBV18
CDR3: CASSPGARGGWNEQFF

J: TRBJ1-1
V: TRBV5-1
CDR3: CASSPDRGFLQAFF

J: TRBJ2-7
V: TRBV15
CDR3: CATSRDTGGSYEQYF

J: TRBJ1-1
V: TRBV4-2
CDR3: CASREQPRTEAFF

J: TRBJ1-5
V: TRBV5-5
CDR3: CASSSGLPNSNQPQHF

J: TRBJ2-7
V: TRBV11-2
CDR3: CASTRDRGYEQYF

J: TRBJ1-1
V: TRBV6-6
CDR3: CASSGMGAGGTEAFF

J: TRBJ2-7
V: TRBV10-3
CDR3: CAIREATGVAAQYF

J: TRBJ1-3
V: TRBV6-1
CDR3: CASRTGGSGNTIYF

J: TRBJ2-7
V: TRBV29-1
CDR3: CSAMGDRSYEQYF

J: TRBJ2-1
V: TRBV5-1
CDR3: CASSLAARETTYNEQFF

J: TRBJ2-4
V: TRBV14
CDR3: CASSQGRWRLAKNIQYF

J: TRBJ1-1
V: TRBV5-1
CDR3: CASSFGTGILNTEAFF

J: TRBJ2-7
V: TRBV18
CDR3: CASSSGQGSSYEQYF

J: TRBJ1-5
V: TRBV7-8
CDR3: CASSLVVGGGQPQHF

J: TRBJ2-5
V: TRBV19
CDR3: CASSIELTGPVTQYF

J: TRBJ2-7
V: TRBV2
CDR3: CASSYGQATSYEQYF

J: TRBJ2-3
V: TRBV5-1
CDR3: CASSEGLAGAGGDTQYF

J: TRBJ1-3
V: TRBV4-1
CDR3: CASSQSPPGNNGNTIYF

J: TRBJ2-7
V: TRBV12-5
CDR3: CASGLGAFSYEQYF

J: TRBJ2-5
V: TRBV11-2
CDR3: CASSATGWGGTQYF

J: TRBJ2-1
V: TRBV11-2
CDR3: CASSLESGRNEQFF

J: TRBJ2-7
V: TRBV2
CDR3: CASSEAASGAGEQYF

J: TRBJ1-5
V: TRBV5-1
CDR3: CASSFGSPNQPQHF

J: TRBJ2-7
V: TRBV27
CDR3: CASRANRGLYEQYF

J: TRBJ2-7
V: TRBV5-1
CDR3: CASSPGGAIYEQYF

J: TRBJ2-5
V: TRBV19
CDR3: CASSIVADQETQYF

J: TRBJ2-5
V: TRBV5-1
CDR3: CASNTGTSAETQYF